A selection of T cell receptor beta chains follows, all from one sample in a study of blood T cell repertoires in COVID-19. Sequencing used immunoSEQ multiplex PCR; TCRdb keeps in-frame clones, though not all of them. The table records 30,000 to 40,000 clones, 88% of them present only once. Sequenced sample: peripheral blood. These receptors came from a human donor in a cohort sampled during active COVID-19. The CDR3 runs from the conserved cysteine through the conserved F or W. The D gene is left open where the match is weak. Some rows mark clone size as missing; the rest say once, few, many or name a class of expanded clone.

v_call	clone_size	j_call	d_call	cdr3_nt	cdr3_aa
TRBV9	-	TRBJ2-3	TRBD1	TGTGCCAGCAGCGGCCGGGACAGGGGGCGCGATACGCAGTATTTT	CASSGRDRGRDTQYF
TRBV6-5	once	TRBJ2-7	TRBD2	TGTGCCAGCAGTTTAGGACTAGCGGGGGAACAGTACGAGCAGTACTTC	CASSLGLAGEQYEQYF
TRBV12-3/TRBV12-4	-	TRBJ1-2	-	TGTGCCAGCAGTCCACAGGCGACCTATGGCTACACCTTC	CASSPQATYGYTF
TRBV7-9	-	TRBJ1-2	-	TGTGCCAGCCTACCGTGGCAGGTGAACTATGGCTACACCTTC	CASLPWQVNYGYTF
TRBV3-1/TRBV3-2	-	TRBJ1-1	-	TGTGCCAGCAGCTACAGGGAGACCACTGAAGCTTTCTTT	CASSYRETTEAFF
TRBV15	-	TRBJ1-2	-	TGTGCCACCAGCAGACGAGGGGAGGGGGATGGCTACACCTTC	CATSRRGEGDGYTF
TRBV7-2	once	TRBJ2-7	-	TGTGCCAGCAGCTTACAACAGACCTACGAGCAGTACTTC	CASSLQQTYEQYF
TRBV15	once	TRBJ2-7	TRBD1	TGTGCCACCAGCGGCGGGACAGGGGGTTCCTACGAGCAGTACTTC	CATSGGTGGSYEQYF
TRBV30	-	TRBJ2-7	TRBD2	TGTGCCTGGAGTGTACCGTCTAGCGGGGGGCCCTACGAGCAGTACTTC	CAWSVPSSGGPYEQYF
TRBV7-2	-	TRBJ2-7	-	TGTGCCAGCAGCTTAGACAGAAAATACGAGCAGTACTTC	CASSLDRKYEQYF
TRBV27	-	TRBJ1-6	-	TGTGCCAGCAGTTTATCGATGGGCGTCCCACGCTCCTATAATTCACCCCTCCACTTT	CASSLSMGVPRSYNSPLHF
TRBV6-6	few	TRBJ2-5	TRBD1	TGTGCCAGCAGTTACTGGGACAGTCAAGAGACCCAGTACTTC	CASSYWDSQETQYF
TRBV7-2	-	TRBJ2-7	-	TGTGCCAGCAGCTACGGAGGGCCGAAAACCTACGAGCAGTACTTC	CASSYGGPKTYEQYF
TRBV29-1	-	TRBJ2-7	TRBD1	TGCAGCGCCGGACAGGGGGCGTCTCTAGGGGACTCCTACGAGCAGTACTTC	CSAGQGASLGDSYEQYF
TRBV19	-	TRBJ2-3	TRBD2	TGTGCCAGTAGTAGTGGGACTAGCGGGAGAACAGATACGCAGTATTTT	CASSSGTSGRTDTQYF
TRBV30	-	TRBJ1-2	-	TGTGCCTGGAGGTTTCAGGTTAACTATGGCTACACCTTC	CAWRFQVNYGYTF
TRBV5-1	-	TRBJ1-2	TRBD1	TGCGCCAGCAGCTTGGGTGGTTACAGGGGAAGCGGCTACACCTTC	CASSLGGYRGSGYTF
TRBV5-1	-	TRBJ1-1	-	TGCGCCAGCAGCTTGAAGGGGGACGCCGCTGAAGCTTTCTTT	CASSLKGDAAEAFF
TRBV5-5	-	TRBJ1-2	TRBD1	TGTGCCAGCAGCCTCCGGGACAGGGAGGGCTACACCTTC	CASSLRDREGYTF
TRBV7-2	few	TRBJ1-1	-	TGTGCCAGCAGCTTGGGGCCTTCCGGCGCTTTCTTT	CASSLGPSGAFF
TRBV5-1	few	TRBJ2-5	-	TGCGCCAGCAGCCCCGGTCCCTCCGATGAGGCCCAGTACTTC	CASSPGPSDEAQYF
TRBV5-1	-	TRBJ2-6	-	TGCGCCAGCAGCGCTTCAGTCGGTGGGCGTAGGGGGGCCAACGTCCTGACTTTC	CASSASVGGRRGANVLTF
TRBV27	-	TRBJ2-1	TRBD2	TGTGCCAGCAGTATACTAGCGGGGGGGTCCTGGTCGTACAATGAGCAGTTCTTC	CASSILAGGSWSYNEQFF
TRBV6-2/TRBV6-3	-	TRBJ1-2	-	TGTGCCAGCAGTAGCGTGAACTCTCTCTATGGCTACACCTTC	CASSSVNSLYGYTF
TRBV6-1	few	TRBJ1-6	-	TGTGCCAGCAGTGAGACGGGACATCGTTTTTCACCCCTCCACTTT	CASSETGHRFSPLHF
TRBV6-6	-	TRBJ1-2	TRBD1	TGTGCCAGCAGTTCTAAGACAGGGAACTTTAACTATGGCTACACCTTC	CASSSKTGNFNYGYTF
TRBV3-1/TRBV3-2	-	TRBJ1-2	TRBD1	TGTGCCAGCAGCCACAGGGGGCCCGCCTATGGCTACACCTTC	CASSHRGPAYGYTF
TRBV30	-	TRBJ2-2	-	TGTGCCTGGAGTGTACTTGGGACAACGGACACCGGGGAGCTGTTTTTT	CAWSVLGTTDTGELFF
TRBV29-1	-	TRBJ1-2	-	TGCAGCGTTGAAGAGGACAGACACTATGGCTACACCTTC	CSVEEDRHYGYTF
TRBV9	-	TRBJ2-1	-	TGTGCCAGCAGCGTAGTGTCCTTGACAGGCCCACAGTTCTTC	CASSVVSLTGPQFF
TRBV24-1	-	TRBJ2-1	TRBD2	TGTGCCACCAGTGACCCTAGCGGGAGGCTCTACAATGAGCAGTTCTTC	CATSDPSGRLYNEQFF
TRBV6-2/TRBV6-3	-	TRBJ1-5	-	TGTGCCAGCAGCCATAATAGCAATCAGCCCCAGCATTTT	CASSHNSNQPQHF
TRBV27	-	TRBJ1-1	TRBD1	TGTGCCAGCAGTCCCATCGGGACAGCATACACTGAAGCTTTCTTT	CASSPIGTAYTEAFF
TRBV6-5	-	TRBJ1-1	-	TGTGCCAGCAGTCAGTCGGGTTTTATGAACACTGAAGCTTTCTTT	CASSQSGFMNTEAFF
TRBV6-1	medium-sized	TRBJ1-1	-	TGTGCCAGCAGTGAAGATGTCAGGGAACGAGCTTTCTTT	CASSEDVRERAFF
TRBV6-1	-	TRBJ1-1	-	TGTGCCAGCAGTGAAGATGTAGAAGCTTTCTTT	CASSEDVEAFF
TRBV11-2	-	TRBJ1-5	-	TGTGCCAGCAGCTTAGTCCCGAGAAATCAGCCCCAGCATTTT	CASSLVPRNQPQHF
TRBV19	-	TRBJ1-5	TRBD1	TGTGCCAGTAGTATAGGGACAGGGAATCAGCCCCAGCATTTT	CASSIGTGNQPQHF
TRBV7-3	-	TRBJ1-2	TRBD1	TGTGCCAGCAGCCCGGGACAGGGCCGCTACACCTTC	CASSPGQGRYTF
TRBV27	once	TRBJ2-1	TRBD2	TGTGCCAGCAGTTTAGACCCTAGCGGAAACAATGAGCAGTTCTTC	CASSLDPSGNNEQFF
TRBV18	-	TRBJ2-3	TRBD2	TGTGCCAGCTCACCAAGCGGACTAGCGATAACAGATACGCAGTATTTT	CASSPSGLAITDTQYF
TRBV7-6	few	TRBJ2-2	-	TGTGCCAGCAGCCCTCGGCGGACTCCGCCCCAGGAGCTGTTTTTT	CASSPRRTPPQELFF
TRBV12-5	-	TRBJ1-2	-	TGTGCTAGTGGTTTGGTACTAGGACGATCCGGCGACTATGGCTACACCTTC	CASGLVLGRSGDYGYTF
TRBV30	-	TRBJ1-5	-	TGTGCCTGGAGCGGTGAAAATCAGCCCCAGCATTTT	CAWSGENQPQHF
TRBV28	-	TRBJ1-1	TRBD1	TGTGCCAGCAGGGGGACAGGGAACACTGAAGCTTTCTTT	CASRGTGNTEAFF
TRBV5-1	few	TRBJ2-7	-	TGCGCCAGCAGCTTAGGAGGGGAGCCCCACGAGCAGTACTTC	CASSLGGEPHEQYF
TRBV9	-	TRBJ1-4	TRBD1	TGTGCCAGCAGCGCCTCACAGGGGACTAATGAAAAACTGTTTTTT	CASSASQGTNEKLFF